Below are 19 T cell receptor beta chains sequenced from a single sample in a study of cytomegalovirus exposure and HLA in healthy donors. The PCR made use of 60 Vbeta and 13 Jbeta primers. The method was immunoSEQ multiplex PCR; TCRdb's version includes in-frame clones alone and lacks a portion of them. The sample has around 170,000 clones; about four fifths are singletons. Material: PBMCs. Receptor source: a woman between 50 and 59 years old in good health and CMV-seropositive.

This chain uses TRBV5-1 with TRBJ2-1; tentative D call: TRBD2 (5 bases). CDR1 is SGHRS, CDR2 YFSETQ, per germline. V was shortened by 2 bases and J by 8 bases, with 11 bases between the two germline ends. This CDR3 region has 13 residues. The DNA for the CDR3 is TGCGCCAGCAGCTTACAGCTGGGAGATGAGCAGTTCTTC. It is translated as CASSLQLGDEQFF. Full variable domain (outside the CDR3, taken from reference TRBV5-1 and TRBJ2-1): KAGVTQTPRYLIKTRGQQVTLSCSPISGHRSVSWYQQTPGQGLQFLFEYFSETQRNKGNFPGRFSGRQFSNSRSEMNVSTLELGDSALYLCASSLQLGDEQFFGPGTRLTVL.

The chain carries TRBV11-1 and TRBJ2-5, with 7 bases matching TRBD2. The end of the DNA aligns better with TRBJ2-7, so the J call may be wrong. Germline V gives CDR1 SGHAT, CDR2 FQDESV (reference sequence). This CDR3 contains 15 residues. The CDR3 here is CASSLGMGGSIEQYF. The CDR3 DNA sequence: TGTGCCAGCAGCCTAGGTATGGGAGGGAGTATCGAGCAGTACTTC.

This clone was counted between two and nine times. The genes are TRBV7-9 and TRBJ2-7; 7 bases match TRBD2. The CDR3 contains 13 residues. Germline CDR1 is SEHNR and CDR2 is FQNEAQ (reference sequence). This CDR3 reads CSSSRGEAYEQYF. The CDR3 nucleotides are TGTTCCTCCAGCCGGGGGGAGGCCTACGAGCAGTACTTC. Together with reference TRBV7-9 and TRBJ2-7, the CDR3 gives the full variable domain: DTGVSQNPRHKITKRGQNVTFRCDPISEHNRLYWYRQTLGQGPEFLTYFQNEAQLEKSRLLSDRFSAERPKGSFSTLEIQRTEQGDSAMYLCSSSRGEAYEQYFGPGTRLTVT.

The CDR3 DNA follows: TGTGCCAGCAGCTCTAGCGGGGTGTCCTACGAGCAGTACTTC. Its protein product is CASSSSGVSYEQYF. The chain combines TRBV5-4 with TRBJ2-7; 9 bases align to TRBD2. This CDR3 region has 14 residues. Losses at the gene ends were 3 bases for V and 1 base for J; bases not matched to a gene: 2. Germline V gene data show CDR1 as SGHNT and CDR2 as YYREEE (reference sequence).

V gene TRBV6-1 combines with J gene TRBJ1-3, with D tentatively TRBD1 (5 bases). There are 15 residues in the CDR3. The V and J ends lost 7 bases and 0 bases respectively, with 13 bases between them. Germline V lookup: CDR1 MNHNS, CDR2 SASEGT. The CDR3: CASTRGGSSGNTIYF. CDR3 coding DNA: TGTGCCAGCACCCGGGGGGGGAGCTCTGGAAACACCATATATTTT.

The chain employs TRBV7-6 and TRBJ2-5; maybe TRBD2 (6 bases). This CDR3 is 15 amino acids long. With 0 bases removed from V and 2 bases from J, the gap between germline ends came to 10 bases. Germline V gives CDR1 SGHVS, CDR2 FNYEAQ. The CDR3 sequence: CASSLAGLIQETQYF. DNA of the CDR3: TGTGCCAGCAGCTTAGCGGGACTGATACAAGAGACCCAGTACTTC.

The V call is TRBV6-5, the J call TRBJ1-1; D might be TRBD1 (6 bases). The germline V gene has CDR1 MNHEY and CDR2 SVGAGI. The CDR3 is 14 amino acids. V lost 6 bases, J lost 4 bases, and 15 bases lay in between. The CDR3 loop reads CASSSRQASTEAFF. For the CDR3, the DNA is TGTGCCAGCAGCTCCCGACAGGCGAGCACTGAAGCTTTCTTT.

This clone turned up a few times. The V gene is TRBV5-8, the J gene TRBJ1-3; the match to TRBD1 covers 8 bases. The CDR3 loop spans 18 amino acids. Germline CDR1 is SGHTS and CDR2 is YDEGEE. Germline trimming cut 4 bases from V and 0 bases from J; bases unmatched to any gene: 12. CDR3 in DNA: TGTGCCAGCAGCCGAGACAGGGGAGAGGTCAGCTCTGGAAACACCATATATTTT. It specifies CASSRDRGEVSSGNTIYF. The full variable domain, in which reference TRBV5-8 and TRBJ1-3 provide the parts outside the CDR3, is EAGVTQSPTHLIKTRGQQATLRCSPISGHTSVYWYQQALGLGLQFLLWYDEGEERNRGNFPPRFSGRQFPNYSSELNVNALELEDSALYLCASSRDRGEVSSGNTIYFGEGSWLTVV.

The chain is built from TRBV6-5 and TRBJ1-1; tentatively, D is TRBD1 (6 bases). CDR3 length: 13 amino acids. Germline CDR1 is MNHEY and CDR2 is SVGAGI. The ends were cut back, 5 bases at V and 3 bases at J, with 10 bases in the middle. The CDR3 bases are TGTGCCAGCAGTGTTCGACAGGACACTGAAGCTTTCTTT. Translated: CASSVRQDTEAFF.

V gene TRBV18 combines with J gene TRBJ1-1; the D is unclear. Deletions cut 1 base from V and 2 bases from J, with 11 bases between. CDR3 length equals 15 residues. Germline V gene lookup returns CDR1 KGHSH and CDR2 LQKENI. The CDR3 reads CASSPQRTLNTEAFF. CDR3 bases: TGTGCCAGCTCACCACAGAGGACTCTAAACACTGAAGCTTTCTTT.

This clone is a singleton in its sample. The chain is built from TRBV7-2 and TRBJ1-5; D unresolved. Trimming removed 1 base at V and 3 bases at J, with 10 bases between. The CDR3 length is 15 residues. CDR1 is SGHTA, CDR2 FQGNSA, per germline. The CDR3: CASSLGITDNQPQHF. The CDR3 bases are TGTGCCAGCAGCTTAGGTATAACAGACAATCAGCCCCAGCATTTT.

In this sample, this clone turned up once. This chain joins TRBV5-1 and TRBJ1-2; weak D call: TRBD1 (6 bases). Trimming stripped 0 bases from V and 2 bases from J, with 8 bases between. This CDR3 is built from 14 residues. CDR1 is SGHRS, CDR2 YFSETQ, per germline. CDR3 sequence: CASSLVGQNYGYTF. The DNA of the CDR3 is TGCGCCAGCAGCTTGGTTGGACAGAACTATGGCTACACCTTC.

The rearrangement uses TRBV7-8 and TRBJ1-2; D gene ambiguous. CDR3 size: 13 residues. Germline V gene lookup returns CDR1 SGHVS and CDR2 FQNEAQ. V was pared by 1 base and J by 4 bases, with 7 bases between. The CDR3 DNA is TGTGCCAGCAGCTTAGGACGGGTCTATGGCTACACCTTC. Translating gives CASSLGRVYGYTF.

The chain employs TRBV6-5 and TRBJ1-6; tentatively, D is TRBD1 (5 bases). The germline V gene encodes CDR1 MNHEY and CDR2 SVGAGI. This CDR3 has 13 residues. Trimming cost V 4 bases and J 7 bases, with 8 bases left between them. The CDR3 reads CASSLRQNSPLHF. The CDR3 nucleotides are TGTGCCAGCAGTTTGAGACAGAATTCACCCCTCCACTTT.

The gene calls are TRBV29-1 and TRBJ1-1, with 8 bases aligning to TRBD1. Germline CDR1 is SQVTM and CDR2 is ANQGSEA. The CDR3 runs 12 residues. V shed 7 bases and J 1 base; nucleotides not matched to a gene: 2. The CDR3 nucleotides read TGCAGCGCCACAGGGGGGAACACTGAAGCTTTCTTT. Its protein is CSATGGNTEAFF.

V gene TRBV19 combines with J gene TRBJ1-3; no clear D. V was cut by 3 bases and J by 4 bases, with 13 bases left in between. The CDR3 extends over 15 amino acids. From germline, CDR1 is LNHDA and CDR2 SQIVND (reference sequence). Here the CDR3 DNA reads TGTGCCAGTAGTATCTTCTCGGGTTCCGGAAACACCATATATTTT. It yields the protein CASSIFSGSGNTIYF.

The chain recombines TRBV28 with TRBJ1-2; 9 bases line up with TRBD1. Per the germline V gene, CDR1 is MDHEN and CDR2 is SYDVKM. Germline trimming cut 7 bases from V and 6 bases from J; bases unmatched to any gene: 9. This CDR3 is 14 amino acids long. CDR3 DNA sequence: TGTGCCAGCACCTCCCTTGGGACAGGGAATGGCTACACCTTC. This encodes CASTSLGTGNGYTF.

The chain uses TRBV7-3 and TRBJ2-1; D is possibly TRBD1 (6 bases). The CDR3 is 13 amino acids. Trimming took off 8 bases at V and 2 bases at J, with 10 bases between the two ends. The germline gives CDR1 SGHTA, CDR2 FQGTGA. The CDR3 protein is CASSWDTYNEQFF. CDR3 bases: TGTGCCAGCTCCTGGGACACCTACAATGAGCAGTTCTTC.

The CDR3 DNA is TGTGCCAGCAGCTTGGGGTCAAGGAGGTACGAGCAGTACTTC. Translation: CASSLGSRRYEQYF. This chain connects TRBV5-5 to TRBJ2-7; the D gene is possibly TRBD2 (5 bases). Per the germline V gene, CDR1 is SGHKS and CDR2 is YYEKEE (reference sequence). There are 14 residues in the CDR3. The V end lost 0 bases, the J end lost 4 bases, and 11 bases lay between the germline ends.